This passage covers 8 T cell receptor beta chains from one sample sequenced in a study of sequential checkpoint blockade in melanoma. Treatment given: randomized to nivolumab then ipilimumab (arm A) or the reverse (arm B). Assay used: immunoSEQ multiplex PCR; TCRdb lists only in-frame clones, some missing. The data contain roughly 17,000 clones, around 78% of them singletons. This specimen consisted of CD8+ T cells sorted from blood (inferred from file names), obtained from a patient given nivolumab and ipilimumab in sequence. The receptors shown here come from a human donor with melanoma.

This clone was observed a few times. The chain joins TRBV19 to TRBJ2-1, with TRBD2 matching 14 bases. J was trimmed by 12 bases and V by 6 bases; bases with no gene match: 22. The CDR3 is 19 residues long. Germline lookup yields CDR1 LNHDA and CDR2 SQIVND (reference sequence). This chain's CDR3 is CASSYSGSRGTSGSIGQFF. DNA for the CDR3: TGTGCCAGTAGCTACTCAGGGTCTCGGGGGACTAGCGGGAGCATCGGGCAGTTCTTC.

This chain joins TRBV6-5 and TRBJ2-2; D gene ambiguous. In germline, CDR1 is MNHEY, CDR2 SVGAGI. The CDR3 sequence is 12 residues long. Trimming stripped 7 bases from V and 0 bases from J, with 3 bases between. CDR3 DNA sequence: TGTGCCAGCACCGCGAACACCGGGGAGCTGTTTTTT. It translates to CASTANTGELFF.

J is TRBJ1-2 and V is TRBV6-1; D uncertain. Trimming cost V 3 bases and J 8 bases, with 22 bases left between them. The CDR3 loop spans 16 amino acids. Germline loops: CDR1 MNHNS, CDR2 SASEGT. The CDR3 sequence is CASSENSGGPGGGYTF. The CDR3 DNA reads as TGTGCCAGCAGTGAGAATTCGGGCGGGCCCGGCGGCGGCTACACCTTC.

The chain couples TRBV28 to TRBJ2-1, with D unclear. Trimming took off 6 bases at V and 0 bases at J, with 12 bases between the two ends. CDR1 MDHEN and CDR2 SYDVKM come from the germline V gene. The CDR3 is 15 amino acids. The CDR3: CASRGPISSYNEQFF. CDR3 nucleotides: TGTGCCAGCAGGGGCCCAATTAGCTCCTACAATGAGCAGTTCTTC. The full variable domain, completed using reference TRBV28 and TRBJ2-1, is DVKVTQSSRYLVKRTGEKVFLECVQDMDHENMFWYRQDPGLGLRLIYFSYDVKMKEKGDIPEGYSVSREKKERFSLILESASTNQTSMYLCASRGPISSYNEQFFGPGTRLTVL.

This clone was counted a single time. The chain couples TRBV29-1 to TRBJ2-7; D might be TRBD1 (5 bases). Trimming removed 3 bases from V and 0 bases from J, with 6 bases in between. Germline V gene sequence: CDR1 SQVTM, CDR2 ANQGSEA. CDR3 length: 12 residues. The CDR3 is CSVEGPSYEQYF. The DNA for the CDR3 is TGCAGCGTTGAGGGGCCCTCCTACGAGCAGTACTTC.

The CDR3 spells CAWSRAGGRYDTQYF. The DNA for the CDR3 is TGTGCCTGGAGTAGAGCGGGAGGGCGGTACGATACGCAGTATTTT. The chain links TRBV30 to TRBJ2-3; 10 bases fit TRBD2. The CDR3 runs to 15 residues. V gave up 2 bases and J gave up 6 bases; unmatched junction bases: 8. CDR1 is GTSNPN, CDR2 SVGIG, per germline (reference sequence).

The chain combines TRBV7-9 with TRBJ2-7; the D is unclear. Germline V gene data show CDR1 as SEHNR and CDR2 as FQNEAQ (reference sequence). The V gene lost 3 bases and the J gene lost 6 bases, with 9 bases spanning the gap. CDR3 size: 12 residues. CDR3 sequence (DNA): TGTGCCAGCAGCTTTGTAGAGTCCGAGCAGTACTTC. Translation: CASSFVESEQYF.

V usage is TRBV28 and J usage is TRBJ2-1, with 7 bases lining up with TRBD1. V gave up 6 bases and J gave up 6 bases; unmatched junction bases: 11. This CDR3 region has 15 residues. The germline gives CDR1 MDHEN, CDR2 SYDVKM. The CDR3 coding sequence is TGTGCCAGCAGCATGACAGGGATCCCCCGCAATGAGCAGTTCTTC. This codes for CASSMTGIPRNEQFF.